These 24 T cell receptor beta chains were sequenced from one sample in a study of beta chain features in type 1 diabetes. The whole isolated RNA underwent reverse transcription, so sequencing captured expressed TCRB transcripts. TCRdb's copy holds only in-frame clones and misses some; the assay was immunoSEQ multiplex PCR. Of 200,000 to 250,000 clones detected, approximately 11% appear once; the ten largest clones hold roughly 1.3%. Sequenced: central memory CD4+ T cells from blood. Receptors were obtained from a man aged 18 to 29 in good health.

The V and J genes are TRBV7-2 and TRBJ2-7; D unclear. Trimming removed 6 bases at V and 7 bases at J, with 16 bases between. Germline-derived CDR1 and CDR2 are SGHTA and FQGNSA. CDR3 length: 13 amino acids. For the CDR3, the DNA is TGTGCCAGCAGTACCTCCTGGCTGGGAGAGCAGTACTTC. It specifies CASSTSWLGEQYF.

V gene TRBV10-3 combines with J gene TRBJ2-1; 12 nucleotides agree with TRBD2. The length of the CDR3 is 17 residues. Trimming cost V 6 bases and J 0 bases; bases outside gene matches: 6. Germline V gene sequence: CDR1 ENHRY, CDR2 SYGVKD. The CDR3 DNA reads TGTGCCATCAGCGAACTAGCGGGAGGTTCCTCCTACAATGAGCAGTTCTTC. This sequence encodes CAISELAGGSSYNEQFF.

In its sample, this clone was seen many times. The chain is built from TRBV27 and TRBJ2-1; 8 nucleotides agree with TRBD1. Germline V CDR1 and CDR2: MNHEY, SMNVEV (reference sequence). The CDR3 is made up of 14 amino acids. Trimming at V came to 2 bases and at J to 6 bases, leaving 3 bases not matched to a gene. The CDR3 region is CASSLDRGTNEQFF. The DNA of the CDR3 is TGTGCCAGCAGTTTAGACAGGGGTACCAATGAGCAGTTCTTC.

CDR3 loop: CATAGSPGYEQYF. The CDR3 nucleotides are TGTGCCACCGCCGGGAGTCCCGGATACGAGCAGTACTTC. J is TRBJ2-7 and V is TRBV27; TRBD2 might be the D (6 bases). Germline loops: CDR1 MNHEY, CDR2 SMNVEV (reference sequence). The CDR3 spans 13 residues. V lost 10 bases to trimming and J lost 4 bases, with 17 bases between them.

The chain carries TRBV11-2 and TRBJ1-4; tentatively, D is TRBD1 (6 bases). V lost 4 bases to trimming and J lost 8 bases, with 17 bases between them. This CDR3 contains 15 residues. Germline values: CDR1 SGHAT, CDR2 FQNNGV. This CDR3 reads CASSSSRAGGEKLFF. In DNA form, the CDR3 reads TGTGCCAGCAGCTCAAGCAGGGCTGGGGGCGAAAAACTGTTTTTT.

The chain employs TRBV4-2 and TRBJ2-3; TRBD2 matches 15 bases. V shed 0 bases, J shed 4 bases, and the junction held 8 bases outside the gene matches. Looked up from germline, CDR1 is LGHNA and CDR2 is YNFKEQ. The CDR3 sequence is 19 residues long. The CDR3 is CASSQDRRTSGRGADTQYF. DNA for the CDR3: TGTGCCAGCAGCCAAGATAGAAGGACTAGCGGGAGGGGGGCAGATACGCAGTATTTT.

The CDR3 bases are TGCAGCGTTCGGTCGGGACAGGGGGGAGTTAGCACTGAAGCTTTCTTT. Amino acid sequence: CSVRSGQGGVSTEAFF. V is TRBV29-1 and J is TRBJ1-1, with 11 bases that match TRBD1. The CDR3 runs to 16 residues. CDR1 is SQVTM and CDR2 is ANQGSEA in the germline V gene. V shed 5 bases, J shed 4 bases, and the junction held 12 bases outside the gene matches.

This clone has more than one count but fewer than ten. This rearrangement joins TRBV5-4 to TRBJ2-5, with D uncertain. Germline CDR1 SGHNT, CDR2 YYREEE (reference sequence). The V gene lost 4 bases and the J gene lost 5 bases, with 18 bases spanning the gap. CDR3 length: 15 residues. The CDR3 nucleotides read TGTGCCAGCAGCCTTTCCGAGGTCCGGAGCGAGACCCAGTACTTC. It yields the protein CASSLSEVRSETQYF.

This chain uses TRBV5-1 with TRBJ1-4, with D perhaps matching TRBD1 (6 bases). V was shortened by 3 bases and J by 8 bases, with 17 bases between the two germline ends. The length of the CDR3 is 15 residues. From germline, CDR1 is SGHRS and CDR2 YFSETQ. DNA for the CDR3: TGCGCCAGCAGCTCATCAGGAGGGGGAGAAGAAAAACTGTTTTTT. Protein sequence: CASSSSGGGEEKLFF.

This sequence joins TRBV15 and TRBJ2-5; the D is unclear. The better agreement between TRBJ2-7 and the DNA end casts doubt on the J call. Germline values: CDR1 LNHNV, CDR2 YYDKDF (reference sequence). The CDR3 spans 13 residues. The CDR3, as DNA: TGTGCCACCAGCAGAGATGTCCTCCGCGAGCAGTACTTC. It yields the protein CATSRDVLREQYF.

In this sample, this clone turned up many times. The genes are TRBV29-1 and TRBJ2-1; D ambiguous. This CDR3 is built from 10 residues. Germline V lookup: CDR1 SQVTM, CDR2 ANQGSEA. The germline V and J ends were trimmed by 4 bases and 4 bases, with 2 bases remaining between them. The CDR3 loop reads CSVVYNEQFF. DNA of the CDR3: TGCAGCGTTGTTTACAATGAGCAGTTCTTC.

The chain couples TRBV5-1 to TRBJ1-4, with 8 bases that match TRBD1. The CDR3 consists of 14 residues. Germline assignment: CDR1 SGHRS and CDR2 YFSETQ. V dropped 3 bases and J dropped 6; count of bases not matched to a gene: 4. In nucleotides, the CDR3 is TGCGCCAGCAGCTCAGGGGGCGCCGATGAAAAACTGTTTTTT. Translated: CASSSGGADEKLFF.

At least ten counts were recorded for this clone. The chain combines TRBV5-1 with TRBJ1-5; 8 bases are shared with TRBD1. Unmatched junction bases numbered 3, after V lost 2 bases and J lost 5 bases. This CDR3 has 14 amino acids. Germline V gene lookup returns CDR1 SGHRS and CDR2 YFSETQ. CDR3 bases: TGCGCCAGCAGCTTACAGGGGGATGATCAGCCCCAGCATTTT. Amino acids: CASSLQGDDQPQHF.

This clone was seen many times. The chain joins TRBV2 to TRBJ2-5; a possible D gene is TRBD1 (6 bases). Germline V gives CDR1 SNHLY, CDR2 FYNNEI. V shed 8 bases and J shed 1 base, with 11 bases lying between them. The CDR3 is 13 amino acids. CDR3 amino acids: CASGGHRQETQYF. Written as DNA, the CDR3 is TGTGCCAGCGGGGGACACCGCCAAGAGACCCAGTACTTC.

The chain is built from TRBV7-9 and TRBJ2-7; D perhaps matches TRBD2 (5 bases). The CDR3 is 15 amino acids. Germline CDR1 reads SEHNR; CDR2 reads FQNEAQ (reference sequence). Trimming removed 5 bases at V and 3 bases at J, with 17 bases between. The CDR3 sequence is CASSPRVRGSYEQYF. The CDR3 DNA is TGTGCCAGCAGCCCGCGGGTTCGGGGAAGCTACGAGCAGTACTTC.

CDR3 residues: CASSQGRTSGTPQETQYF. Written as DNA, the CDR3 is TGCGCCAGCAGCCAGGGGAGGACTAGCGGGACGCCTCAAGAGACCCAGTACTTC. The chain joins TRBV4-3 to TRBJ2-5, with 12 bases fitting TRBD2. This CDR3 comprises 18 residues. The trim removed 3 bases at V and 2 bases at J, leaving 10 bases unmatched. CDR1 and CDR2 (germline): LGHNA, YSLEER.

At least ten counts were recorded for this clone. The J gene is TRBJ2-1, the V gene TRBV9, with 7 positions matching TRBD2. This CDR3 has 15 residues. The V segment lost 2 bases and the J segment 4 bases; nucleotides outside the gene matches: 6. From germline, CDR1 is SGDLS and CDR2 YYNGEE. CDR3 DNA: TGTGCCAGCAGCGTCCGAGCGGGAACATACAATGAGCAGTTCTTC. Amino acids: CASSVRAGTYNEQFF.

The chain couples TRBV2 to TRBJ2-1; 8 nucleotides match TRBD1. Germline V gene data show CDR1 as SNHLY and CDR2 as FYNNEI. J lost 0 bases, V lost 3 bases, and 1 base had no gene match. This CDR3 is built from 15 residues. The CDR3 sequence: CASSDDRGSYNEQFF. CDR3 nucleotides: TGTGCCAGCAGTGACGACAGGGGCTCCTACAATGAGCAGTTCTTC.

This clone has only a few counts. This same CDR3 is encoded by further DNA sequences in the sample. The gene calls are TRBV7-7 and TRBJ2-5, with TRBD2 matching 8 bases. Germline values: CDR1 SSHAT, CDR2 FNYEAQ (reference sequence). This CDR3 spans 17 amino acids. The trim removed 5 bases at V and 5 bases at J, leaving 16 bases unmatched. CDR3 protein: CASSQGKTSGGWETQYF. CDR3 bases: TGTGCCAGCAGCCAAGGGAAAACTAGCGGTGGTTGGGAGACCCAGTACTTC.

CDR3 sequence (DNA): TGCGCCAGCAGCTCGATGGGACTAGCGGGAGAGTACAATGAGCAGTTCTTC. As protein: CASSSMGLAGEYNEQFF. The rearrangement links TRBV5-1 to TRBJ2-1, with 14 bases identical to TRBD2. The CDR3 spans 17 residues. The junction had 6 bases not matched to a gene; V was cut back by 3 bases and J by 4 bases. Germline loops: CDR1 SGHRS, CDR2 YFSETQ.

This clone was counted a few times. The CDR3 loop is CSVGQGSYEQYF. In DNA form, the CDR3 reads TGCAGCGTTGGACAGGGAAGCTACGAGCAGTACTTC. V is TRBV29-1 and J is TRBJ2-7; TRBD1 aligns across 7 bases. Germline V gene data show CDR1 as SQVTM and CDR2 as ANQGSEA. This CDR3 has 12 residues. V trimming: 4 bases; J trimming: 3 bases; junction bases outside the gene matches: 3.

This clone turned up a few times. The chain combines TRBV18 with TRBJ1-4, with a tentative D call TRBD1 (6 bases). The germline CDR1 and CDR2 sequences are KGHSH and LQKENI. The CDR3 totals 15 residues. Trimming left V 4 bases short and J 2 bases short, with 11 bases between. The CDR3 nucleotides are TGTGCCAGCTCACGAGGCGGACAGACTAATGAAAAACTGTTTTTT. It is translated as CASSRGGQTNEKLFF.

The genes are TRBV7-2 and TRBJ2-7; 9 bases are a match to TRBD1. From germline, CDR1 is SGHTA and CDR2 FQGNSA. The CDR3 loop spans 14 amino acids. Germline trimming cut 8 bases from V and 0 bases from J; bases unmatched to any gene: 5. CDR3 sequence: CASSTGGASYEQYF. In nucleotides, the CDR3 is TGTGCCAGCTCTACAGGGGGCGCCTCCTACGAGCAGTACTTC.

J is TRBJ1-6 and V is TRBV30, with 7 bases identical to TRBD1. Looked up from germline, CDR1 is GTSNPN and CDR2 is SVGIG (reference sequence). The CDR3 covers 14 residues. The V and J ends lost 2 bases and 5 bases, in that order; junction bases with no gene match: 3. CDR3 residues: CAWSRTGNNSPLHF. CDR3 in DNA: TGTGCCTGGAGTCGGACAGGAAATAATTCACCCCTCCACTTT.